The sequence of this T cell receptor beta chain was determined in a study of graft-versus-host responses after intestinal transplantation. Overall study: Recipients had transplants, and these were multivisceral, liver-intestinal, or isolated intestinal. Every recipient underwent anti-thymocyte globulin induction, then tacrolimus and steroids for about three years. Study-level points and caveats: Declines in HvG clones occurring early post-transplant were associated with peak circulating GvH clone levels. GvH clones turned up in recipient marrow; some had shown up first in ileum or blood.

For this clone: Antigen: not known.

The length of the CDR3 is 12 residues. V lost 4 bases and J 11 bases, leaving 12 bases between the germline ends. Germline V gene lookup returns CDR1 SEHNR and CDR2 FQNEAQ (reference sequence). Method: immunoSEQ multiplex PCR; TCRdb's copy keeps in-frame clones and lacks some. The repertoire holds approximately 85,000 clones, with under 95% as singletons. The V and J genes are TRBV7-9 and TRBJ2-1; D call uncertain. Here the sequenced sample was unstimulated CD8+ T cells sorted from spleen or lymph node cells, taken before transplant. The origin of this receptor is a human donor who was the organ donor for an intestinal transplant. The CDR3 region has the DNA TGTGCCAGCAGCTCCCCCAATCTTAAGCAGTTCTTC. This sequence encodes CASSSPNLKQFF.